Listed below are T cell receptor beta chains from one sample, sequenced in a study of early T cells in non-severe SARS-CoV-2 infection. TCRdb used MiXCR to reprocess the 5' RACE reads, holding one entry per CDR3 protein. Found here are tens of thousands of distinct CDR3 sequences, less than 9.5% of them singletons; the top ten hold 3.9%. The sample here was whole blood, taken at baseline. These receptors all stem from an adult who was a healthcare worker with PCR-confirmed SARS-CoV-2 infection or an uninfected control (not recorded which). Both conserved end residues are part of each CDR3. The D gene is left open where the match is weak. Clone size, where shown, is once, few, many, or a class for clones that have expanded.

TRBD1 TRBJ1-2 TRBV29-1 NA CSVEAGGYGYTF TGCAGCGTTGAAGCAGGGGGCTATGGCTACACCTTC
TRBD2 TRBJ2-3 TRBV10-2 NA CASSAWRAGGRDTQYF TGCGCCAGCAGTGCCTGGCGTGCGGGGGGGCGTGATACGCAGTATTTT
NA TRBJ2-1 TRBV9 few CASSVPVTGGPHLNEQFF TGTGCCAGCAGCGTACCTGTGACTGGGGGGCCCCACCTCAATGAGCAGTTCTTC
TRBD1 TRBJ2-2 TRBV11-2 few CASSFEGQGGTGELFF TGTGCCAGCAGCTTTGAAGGACAGGGAGGCACCGGGGAGCTGTTTTTT
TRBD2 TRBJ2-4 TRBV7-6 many CASSLVAGTKIAKNIQYF TGTGCCAGCAGCTTAGTAGCGGGGACTAAGATAGCCAAAAACATTCAGTACTTC
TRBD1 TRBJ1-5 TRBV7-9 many CASSLSTGANQPQHF TGTGCCAGCAGCTTAAGTACAGGGGCCAATCAGCCCCAGCATTTT
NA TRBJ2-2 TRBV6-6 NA CASSPARGGTGELFF TGTGCCAGCAGCCCAGCAAGGGGGGGGACCGGGGAGCTGTTTTTT
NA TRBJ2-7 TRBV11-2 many CASSPPSGTYEQYF TGTGCCAGCAGCCCACCGTCCGGTACCTACGAGCAGTACTTC
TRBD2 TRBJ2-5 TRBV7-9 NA CASSSLTSGIETQYF TGTGCCAGCAGCTCGCTCACTAGCGGGATCGAGACCCAGTACTTC
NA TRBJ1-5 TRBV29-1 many CSVRQGRTNSNQPQHF TGCAGCGTTCGCCAGGGAAGGACGAATAGCAATCAGCCCCAGCATTTT
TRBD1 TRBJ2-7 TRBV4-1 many CASSQTGTAAYEQYF TGCGCCAGCAGCCAAACCGGGACAGCGGCCTACGAGCAGTACTTC
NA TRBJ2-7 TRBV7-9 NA CASSYPGAYEQYF TGTGCCAGCAGCTACCCCGGCGCCTACGAGCAGTACTTC
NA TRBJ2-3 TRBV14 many CASSHRPVMTNTQYF TGTGCCAGCAGCCACCGACCGGTCATGACTAATACGCAGTATTTT
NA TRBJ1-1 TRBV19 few CASSMQGRGTEAFF TGTGCCAGTAGTATGCAGGGAAGAGGAACTGAAGCTTTCTTT
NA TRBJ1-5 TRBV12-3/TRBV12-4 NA CASSLHSNQPQHF TGTGCCAGCAGTTTACATAGCAATCAGCCCCAGCATTTT
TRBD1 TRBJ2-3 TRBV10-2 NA CASRFTGGPPDTQYF TGCGCCAGCAGATTTACAGGGGGCCCCCCAGATACGCAGTATTTT
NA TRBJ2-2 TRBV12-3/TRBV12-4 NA CASSSLSGTGELFF TGTGCCAGCAGTTCCCTGAGCGGGACCGGGGAGCTGTTTTTT
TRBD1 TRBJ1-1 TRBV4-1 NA CASSQGGPNTEAFF TGCGCCAGCAGTCAGGGGGGGCCGAACACTGAAGCTTTCTTT
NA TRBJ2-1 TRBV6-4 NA CASSEGATSYNEQFF TGTGCCAGCAGTGAGGGGGCTACCTCCTACAATGAGCAGTTCTTC
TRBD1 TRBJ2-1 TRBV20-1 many CSALDRDLYNEQFF TGCAGTGCTCTAGACAGGGACCTCTACAATGAGCAGTTCTTC
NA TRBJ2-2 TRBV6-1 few CASSVVGQVTGELFF TGTGCCAGCAGTGTAGTAGGCCAAGTCACCGGGGAGCTGTTTTTT
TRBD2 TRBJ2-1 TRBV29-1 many CSVASGRAGEQFF TGCAGCGTGGCTAGCGGGAGGGCCGGTGAGCAGTTCTTC
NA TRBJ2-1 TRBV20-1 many CSARAGLSSYNEQFF TGCAGTGCTAGAGCCGGGCTTTCCTCCTACAATGAGCAGTTCTTC
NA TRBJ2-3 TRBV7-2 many CASSPQTARGDTQYF TGTGCCAGCAGCCCACAGACCGCCAGGGGAGATACGCAGTATTTT
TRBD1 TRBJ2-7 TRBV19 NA CASSIGTGHSYEQYF TGTGCCAGTAGTATTGGGACAGGACACTCCTACGAGCAGTACTTC
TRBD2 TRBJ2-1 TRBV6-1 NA CASSELTGAGIAYNEQFF TGTGCCAGCAGTGAATTAACCGGAGCGGGAATAGCCTACAATGAGCAGTTCTTC
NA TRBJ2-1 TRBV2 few CASSERLVSTNEQFF TGTGCCAGCAGTGAGAGACTAGTCAGTACAAATGAGCAGTTCTTC
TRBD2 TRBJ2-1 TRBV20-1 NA CSARDGTSGRNNEQFF TGCAGTGCTCGGGACGGGACTAGCGGGCGAAACAATGAGCAGTTCTTC
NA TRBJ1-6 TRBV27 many CASSLYRSNSPLHF TGTGCCAGCAGCCTATATCGAAGTAATTCACCCCTCCACTTT
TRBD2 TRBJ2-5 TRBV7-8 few CASSHRTSGGQETQYF TGTGCCAGCAGCCACAGGACTAGCGGGGGACAAGAGACCCAGTACTTC
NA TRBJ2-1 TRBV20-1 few CSALQTYNEQFF TGCAGTGCCCTACAGACATACAATGAGCAGTTCTTC
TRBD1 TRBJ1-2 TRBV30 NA CAWGTGSNYGYTF TGTGCCTGGGGGACAGGCTCTAACTATGGCTACACCTTC
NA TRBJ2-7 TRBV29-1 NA CSEAMASYEQYF TGCAGCGAAGCTATGGCTAGCTACGAGCAGTACTTC
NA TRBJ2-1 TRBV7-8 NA CASSQVGVSYNEQFF TGTGCCAGCAGCCAAGTGGGGGTCTCCTACAATGAGCAGTTCTTC
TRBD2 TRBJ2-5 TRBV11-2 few CASSREGSRGWETQYF TGTGCCAGCAGTCGAGAGGGTTCGCGGGGGTGGGAGACCCAGTACTTC
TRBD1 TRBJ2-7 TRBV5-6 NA CASSIPPWRTGVTYEQYF TGTGCCAGCAGCATTCCCCCTTGGCGGACAGGGGTCACCTACGAGCAGTACTTC
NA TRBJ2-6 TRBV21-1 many CASSSSWAGANVLTF TGTGCCAGCAGTTCATCGTGGGCTGGGGCCAACGTCCTGACTTTC
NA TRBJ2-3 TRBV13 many CASSPRLDTQYF TGTGCCAGCAGCCCAAGATTAGATACGCAGTATTTT
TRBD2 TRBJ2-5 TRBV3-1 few CASSLGSGGPETQYF TGTGCCAGCAGCCTGGGTAGCGGGGGGCCCGAGACCCAGTACTTC
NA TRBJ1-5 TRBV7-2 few CASSPAHQTDQPQHF TGTGCCAGCAGCCCTGCACACCAGACAGATCAGCCCCAGCATTTT
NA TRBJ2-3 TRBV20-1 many CSATGARMDTQYF TGCAGTGCTACGGGAGCTAGAATGGATACGCAGTATTTT
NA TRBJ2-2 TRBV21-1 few CASSPRWRGNTGELFF TGTGCCAGCAGCCCGCGCTGGCGGGGGAACACCGGGGAGCTGTTTTTT
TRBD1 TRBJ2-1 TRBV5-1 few CASAGQGRYNEQFF TGCGCCAGCGCGGGACAGGGCCGCTACAATGAGCAGTTCTTC
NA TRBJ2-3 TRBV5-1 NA CASSLRGPSYTDTQYF TGCGCCAGCAGCTTAAGGGGCCCTAGCTACACAGATACGCAGTATTTT
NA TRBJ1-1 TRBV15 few CATSPPRETEAFF TGTGCCACCAGCCCCCCCCGGGAAACTGAAGCTTTCTTT
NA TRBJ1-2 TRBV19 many CASSIEGHPANYGYTF TGTGCCAGTAGTATAGAAGGACACCCAGCTAACTATGGCTACACCTTC
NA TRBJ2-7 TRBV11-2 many CASSPYPDSLPLYEQYF TGTGCCAGCAGCCCCTACCCGGACAGTCTCCCACTCTACGAGCAGTACTTC